The 17 T cell receptor beta chains given below trace back to one sample, sequenced in a study of shared clonotypes between healthy human individuals. Produced via immunoSEQ multiplex PCR; TCRdb's table is partial and in-frame only. The table has around 1.9 million clones, about 93% seen once; the top ten hold about 1.7%. Terminally differentiated effector memory CD45RA+ cells were excluded from the naive CD8 cells, which were CD45RO-negative and positively selected for CCR7. The sequenced sample was naive CD8+ T cells from PBMCs. Receptors were obtained from a man between 18 and 35 years old in good health. Some clones in this sample may be carry-over from other donors' samples.

This rearrangement joins TRBV4-1 to TRBJ2-1; the D gene is possibly TRBD1 (5 bases). The CDR3 runs to 14 residues. V lost 3 bases and J 8 bases, leaving 14 bases between the germline ends. CDR1 is MGHRA and CDR2 is YSYEKL in the germline V gene. The CDR3 spells CASSHYRSVDEQFF. Here the CDR3 DNA reads TGCGCCAGCAGCCATTACAGGTCAGTCGATGAGCAGTTCTTC.

The chain carries TRBV12-5 and TRBJ2-1; 7 nucleotides align to TRBD2. Germline CDR1 and CDR2: LGHNT and FRNRAP. After removal of 0 bases from V and 7 bases from J, the junction contained 12 bases not matched to a gene. This CDR3 contains 17 residues. The CDR3 sequence: CASGLVVRAGGWNEQFF. The CDR3 DNA reads TGTGCTAGTGGTTTGGTAGTGCGGGCCGGGGGGTGGAATGAGCAGTTCTTC.

The rearrangement links TRBV27 to TRBJ1-2; possibly TRBD1 for D (6 bases). CDR1 is MNHEY, CDR2 SMNVEV, per germline (reference sequence). With 2 bases removed from V and 8 bases from J, the gap between germline ends came to 18 bases. This CDR3 is built from 15 residues. In nucleotides, the CDR3 is TGTGCCAGCAGTTTACTAGGGGGACGGTCGGAAGGCTACACCTTC. It translates to CASSLLGGRSEGYTF.

The CDR3 nucleotides are TGTGCCAGCAGAGCCCCGGGACTCACGGGTGATACGCAGTATTTT. It translates to CASRAPGLTGDTQYF. This chain joins TRBV2 and TRBJ2-3; D perhaps matches TRBD2 (6 bases). Trimming shortened V by 6 bases and J by 6 bases, and 19 bases separated the two germline ends. Looked up from germline, CDR1 is SNHLY and CDR2 is FYNNEI. This CDR3 region has 15 residues.

The V call is TRBV28, the J call TRBJ1-2, with D perhaps matching TRBD1 (6 bases). Germline V gene lookup returns CDR1 MDHEN and CDR2 SYDVKM. CDR3 length: 16 amino acids. V dropped 6 bases and J dropped 3 bases, with 20 bases sitting between them. CDR3 loop: CASSPTDRMLDYGYTF. The CDR3 DNA is TGTGCCAGCAGCCCGACCGACAGGATGTTAGACTATGGCTACACCTTC.

In its sample, this clone was seen once. V and J are TRBV28 and TRBJ2-7, with D possibly being TRBD2 (6 bases). The CDR3 runs to 13 residues. Trimming shortened V by 4 bases and J by 5 bases, and 12 bases separated the two germline ends. Per germline, CDR1 MDHEN and CDR2 SYDVKM. CDR3 protein: CASSSREIHEQYF. CDR3 DNA sequence: TGTGCCAGCAGTTCCCGGGAGATCCACGAGCAGTACTTC.

This clone was observed a handful of times. The identical CDR3 is also encoded by other nucleotide sequences in the sample. V is TRBV28 and J is TRBJ2-2; no clear D gene. Germline V CDR1 and CDR2: MDHEN, SYDVKM. Trimming stripped 6 bases from V and 2 bases from J, with 4 bases between. The CDR3 is made up of 12 amino acids. Here the CDR3 DNA reads TGTGCCAGCAGCCGAAACACCGGGGAGCTGTTTTTT. As protein: CASSRNTGELFF.

The gene calls are TRBV5-6 and TRBJ2-3; D perhaps matches TRBD1 (5 bases). V was pared by 0 bases and J by 2 bases, with 7 bases between. This CDR3 is built from 14 residues. CDR1 and CDR2 (germline): SGHDT, YYEEEE. The CDR3 loop reads CASSLGQNTDTQYF. DNA of the CDR3: TGTGCCAGCAGCTTGGGACAGAACACAGATACGCAGTATTTT. The full variable domain, its missing parts supplied by reference TRBV5-6 and TRBJ2-3, is DAGVTQSPTHLIKTRGQQVTLRCSPKSGHDTVSWYQQALGQGPQFIFQYYEEEERQRGNFPDRFSGHQFPNYSSELNVNALLLGDSALYLCASSLGQNTDTQYFGPGTRLTVL.

This clone was detected only a few times. V and J are TRBV6-1 and TRBJ1-5; 8 bases match TRBD1. Unmatched junction bases numbered 5, after V lost 3 bases and J lost 1 base. The CDR3 extends over 16 amino acids. Germline CDR1 reads MNHNS; CDR2 reads SASEGT. The CDR3 here is CASSDRQGMSNQPQHF. CDR3 DNA: TGTGCCAGCAGTGATCGACAGGGGATGAGCAATCAGCCCCAGCATTTT.

The chain uses TRBV6-5 and TRBJ2-7, with 9 nucleotides matching TRBD2. V shed 6 bases and J 5 bases; nucleotides not matched to a gene: 11. Per germline, CDR1 MNHEY and CDR2 SVGAGI. The CDR3 runs to 15 residues. CDR3 protein: CASSPVIAGVNEQYF. The DNA of the CDR3 is TGTGCCAGCAGCCCCGTAATAGCGGGAGTCAACGAGCAGTACTTC.

This sequence joins TRBV30 and TRBJ2-5; D possibly corresponds to TRBD1 (7 bases). The CDR3 totals 20 residues. The V gene lost 1 base and the J gene lost 5 bases, with 32 bases spanning the gap. Looked up from germline, CDR1 is GTSNPN and CDR2 is SVGIG (reference sequence). For the CDR3, the DNA is TGTGCCTGGAGTGAAACTCAACAGGGGAGGATATCAGCGCTAAGGGAGACCCAGTACTTC. This sequence encodes CAWSETQQGRISALRETQYF. The full variable domain, completed using reference TRBV30 and TRBJ2-5, is SQTIHQWPATLVQPVGSPLSLECTVEGTSNPNLYWYRQAAGRGLQLLFYSVGIGQISSEVPQNLSASRPQDRQFILSSKKLLLSDSGFYLCAWSETQQGRISALRETQYFGPGTRLLVL.

To note about this clone: Additional DNA sequences in this sample encode the identical CDR3. This sequence joins TRBV19 and TRBJ2-7, with 10 bases identical to TRBD1. Trimming removed 3 bases from V and 5 bases from J; junction bases left unmatched: 4. Looked up from germline, CDR1 is LNHDA and CDR2 is SQIVND (reference sequence). There are 14 residues in the CDR3. The CDR3 here is CASSIGTGAHEQYF. The CDR3 DNA is TGTGCCAGTAGTATCGGGACAGGGGCCCACGAGCAGTACTTC.

V usage is TRBV19 and J usage is TRBJ1-5; the D gene is possibly TRBD1 (5 bases). V shed 7 bases and J shed 2 bases, with 9 bases lying between them. The CDR3 extends over 13 amino acids. CDR1 is LNHDA, CDR2 SQIVND, per germline (reference sequence). The CDR3 here is CASTGGGNQPQHF. Here the CDR3 DNA reads TGTGCCAGTACGGGGGGTGGCAATCAGCCCCAGCATTTT.

The V gene is TRBV11-2, the J gene TRBJ2-4, with D possibly matching TRBD2 (6 bases). Per the germline V gene, CDR1 is SGHAT and CDR2 is FQNNGV. The CDR3 totals 15 residues. V was clipped by 1 base and J by 1 base, with 8 bases between them. CDR3 DNA: TGTGCCAGCAGCTTAGGTCGGGGGGCCAAAAACATTCAGTACTTC. Translation gives CASSLGRGAKNIQYF.

The chain couples TRBV30 to TRBJ2-7; tentatively, D is TRBD1 (6 bases). The CDR3 covers 14 residues. The V end was cut by 2 bases, the J end by 0 bases, with 11 bases between. Germline V gene data show CDR1 as GTSNPN and CDR2 as SVGIG (reference sequence). The CDR3 nucleotides are TGTGCCTGGAGTTGGACAGTCAACTCCTACGAGCAGTACTTC. This codes for CAWSWTVNSYEQYF.

The chain combines TRBV27 with TRBJ2-7; 7 bases are shared with TRBD2. Losses at the gene ends were 10 bases for V and 1 base for J; bases not matched to a gene: 7. There are 13 residues in the CDR3. Germline V gives CDR1 MNHEY, CDR2 SMNVEV (reference sequence). CDR3 residues: CATMGLPSYEQYF. CDR3 nucleotides: TGTGCCACCATGGGACTACCATCCTACGAGCAGTACTTC.

This clone has a single count. V and J are TRBV10-3 and TRBJ1-1; 8 bases match TRBD1. J gave up 1 base and V 6 bases, and 7 bases lay outside the gene matches. The CDR3 runs 15 residues. Germline CDR1 is ENHRY and CDR2 is SYGVKD. CDR3: CAISLDRGKNTEAFF. The CDR3 DNA is TGTGCCATCAGCTTAGACAGGGGTAAGAACACTGAAGCTTTCTTT.